The clone carrying this T cell receptor (beta chain) was recorded many times. Its antigen is unidentified. The data belong to a study of T cells in Graves' hyperthyroidism and ophthalmopathy. Researchers took RNA transcripts and amplified the TCR beta CDR3 regions from them. The HTBI primer set was used in a first-round RT-PCR of the TCR CDR3. TCRdb used MiXCR to reprocess the multiplex PCR reads, holding one entry per CDR3 protein. The repertoire consists of nearly 250,000 distinct CDR3 sequences, with roughly 15% occurring once and the leading ten covering 28%. Study observations and caveats: In the analysis, a 13 V-J model separated ophthalmopathy from stable hyperthyroidism. Model predictions of ophthalmopathy came a median approximately seven months before onset.

The study included ophthalmopathy patients with Clinical Activity Score at least 3, NOSPECS grade at least 4 and duration under 3 months. Clinical symptoms, serum thyroxine and TRAb, thyroid ultrasound and orbital computed tomography were used for the diagnoses. The TCR originated in a woman younger than 30 with Graves' ophthalmopathy. What was sequenced was blood.

The CDR3 sequence: CATSSLTGVGETQYF. The DNA of the CDR3 is TGTGCTACTTCATCCCTCACAGGGGTAGGCGAGACCCAGTACTTC. V gene TRBV7-2 combines with J gene TRBJ2-5, with 7 bases matching TRBD1. The CDR3 is 15 residues long. Germline CDR1 is SGHTA and CDR2 is FQGNSA.